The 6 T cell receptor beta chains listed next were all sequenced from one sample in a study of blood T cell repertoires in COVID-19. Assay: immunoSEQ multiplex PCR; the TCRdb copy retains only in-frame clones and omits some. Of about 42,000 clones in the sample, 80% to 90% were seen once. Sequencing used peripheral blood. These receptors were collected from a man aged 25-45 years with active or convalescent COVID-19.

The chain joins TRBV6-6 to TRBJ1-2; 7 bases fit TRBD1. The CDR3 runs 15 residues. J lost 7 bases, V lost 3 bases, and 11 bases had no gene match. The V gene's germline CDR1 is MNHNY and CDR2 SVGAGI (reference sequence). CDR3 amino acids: CASSYSTGSMVGYTF. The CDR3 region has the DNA TGTGCCAGCAGTTATTCGACAGGGTCCATGGTTGGCTACACCTTC.

CDR3 protein: CAWTGGNYGYTF. The CDR3 nucleotides read TGTGCCTGGACAGGGGGGAACTATGGCTACACCTTC. The chain employs TRBV30 and TRBJ1-2; 7 bases match TRBD1. Germline V gives CDR1 GTSNPN, CDR2 SVGIG (reference sequence). Trimming removed 4 bases from V and 2 bases from J; junction bases left unmatched: 1. This CDR3 comprises 12 residues.

DNA for the CDR3: TGTGCCAGCAGCGAGAAACTCTATAATTCACCCCTCCACTTT. This sequence encodes CASSEKLYNSPLHF. The chain uses TRBV7-9 and TRBJ1-6; D not resolved. The germline gives CDR1 SEHNR, CDR2 FQNEAQ (reference sequence). Trimming cost V 5 bases and J 3 bases, with 8 bases left between them. The CDR3 runs to 14 residues.

The CDR3 loop reads CATSRDGTVYQPQHF. The CDR3 DNA follows: TGTGCCACCAGCAGAGACGGGACAGTCTATCAGCCCCAGCATTTT. This sequence joins TRBV15 and TRBJ1-5; 7 bases fit TRBD1. J gave up 5 bases and V 0 bases, and 4 bases lay outside the gene matches. There are 15 residues in the CDR3. The germline gives CDR1 LNHNV, CDR2 YYDKDF (reference sequence).

The CDR3 sequence is CASSILRESEQFF. CDR3 in DNA: TGTGCCAGTAGTATATTGCGGGAGTCTGAGCAGTTCTTC. The chain employs TRBV19 and TRBJ2-1; TRBD2 matches at 7 bases. The CDR3 has 13 residues. Trimming at V came to 2 bases and at J to 9 bases, leaving 4 bases not matched to a gene. Germline values: CDR1 LNHDA, CDR2 SQIVND (reference sequence).

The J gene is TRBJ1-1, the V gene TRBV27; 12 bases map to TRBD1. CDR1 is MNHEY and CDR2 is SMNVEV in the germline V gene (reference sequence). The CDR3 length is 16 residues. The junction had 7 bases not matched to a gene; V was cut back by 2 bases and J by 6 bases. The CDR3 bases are TGTGCCAGCAGTTTAGGTACCGGGACAGGGGGCTCTGAAGCTTTCTTT. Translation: CASSLGTGTGGSEAFF.